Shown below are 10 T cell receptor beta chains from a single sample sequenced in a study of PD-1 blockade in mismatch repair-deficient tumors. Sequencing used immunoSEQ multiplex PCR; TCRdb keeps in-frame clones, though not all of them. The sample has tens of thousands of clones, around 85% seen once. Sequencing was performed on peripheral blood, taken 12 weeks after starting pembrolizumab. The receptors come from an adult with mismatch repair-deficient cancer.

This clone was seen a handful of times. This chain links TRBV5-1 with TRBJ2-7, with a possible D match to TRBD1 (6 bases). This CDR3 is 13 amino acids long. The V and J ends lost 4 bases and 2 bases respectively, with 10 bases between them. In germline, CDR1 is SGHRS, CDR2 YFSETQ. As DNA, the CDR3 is TGCGCCAGCAGCAACGGGACACCCTACGAGCAGTACTTC. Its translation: CASSNGTPYEQYF.

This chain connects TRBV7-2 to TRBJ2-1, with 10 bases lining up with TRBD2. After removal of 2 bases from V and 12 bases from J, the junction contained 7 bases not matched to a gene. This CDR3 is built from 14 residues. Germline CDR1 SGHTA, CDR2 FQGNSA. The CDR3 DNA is TGTGCCAGCAGCTTAAGTGATAGCGGGAGGTCGCAGTTCTTC. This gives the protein CASSLSDSGRSQFF.

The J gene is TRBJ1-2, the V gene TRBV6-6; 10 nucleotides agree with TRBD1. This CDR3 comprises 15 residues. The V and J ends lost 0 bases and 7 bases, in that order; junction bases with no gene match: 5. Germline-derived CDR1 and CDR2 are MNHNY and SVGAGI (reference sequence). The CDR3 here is CASSYSPGQGSGYTF. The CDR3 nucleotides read TGTGCCAGCAGTTACTCGCCGGGACAGGGGTCTGGCTACACCTTC.

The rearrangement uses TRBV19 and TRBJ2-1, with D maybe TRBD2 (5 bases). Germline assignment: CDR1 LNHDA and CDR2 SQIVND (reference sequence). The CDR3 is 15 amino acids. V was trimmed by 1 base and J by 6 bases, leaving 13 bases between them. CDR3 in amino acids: CASSIVRVPANEQFF. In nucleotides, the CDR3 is TGTGCCAGTAGTATAGTGAGGGTTCCAGCCAATGAGCAGTTCTTC.

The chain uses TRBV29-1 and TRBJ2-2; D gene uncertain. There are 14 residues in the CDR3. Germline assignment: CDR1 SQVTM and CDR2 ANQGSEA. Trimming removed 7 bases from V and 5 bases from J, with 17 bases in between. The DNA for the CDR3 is TGCAGCGCGAGAGTCGACATGGAAACCGGGGAGCTGTTTTTT. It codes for CSARVDMETGELFF.

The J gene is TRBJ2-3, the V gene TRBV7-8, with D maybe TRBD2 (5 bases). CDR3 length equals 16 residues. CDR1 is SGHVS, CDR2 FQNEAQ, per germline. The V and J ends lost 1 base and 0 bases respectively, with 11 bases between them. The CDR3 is CASSLGPGGSTDTQYF. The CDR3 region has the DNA TGTGCCAGCAGCTTAGGGCCTGGCGGGAGCACAGATACGCAGTATTTT. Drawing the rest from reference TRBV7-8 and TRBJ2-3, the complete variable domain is GAGVSQSPRYKVAKRGQDVALRCDPISGHVSLFWYQQALGQGPEFLTYFQNEAQLDKSGLPSDRFFAERPEGSVSTLKIQRTQQEDSAVYLCASSLGPGGSTDTQYFGPGTRLTVL.

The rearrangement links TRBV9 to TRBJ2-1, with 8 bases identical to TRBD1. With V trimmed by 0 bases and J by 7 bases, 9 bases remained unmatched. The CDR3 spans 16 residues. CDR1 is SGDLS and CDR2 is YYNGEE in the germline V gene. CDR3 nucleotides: TGTGCCAGCAGCGTAGGGTCAGGGGGCGCGGAAAATGAGCAGTTCTTC. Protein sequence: CASSVGSGGAENEQFF.

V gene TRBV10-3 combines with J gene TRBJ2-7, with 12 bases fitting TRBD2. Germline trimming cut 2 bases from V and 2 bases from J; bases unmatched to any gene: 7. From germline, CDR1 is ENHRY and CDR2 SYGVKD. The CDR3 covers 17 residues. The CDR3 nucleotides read TGTGCCATCAGTGAGCGCGCTGGACTAGCGGGAACCTACGAGCAGTACTTC. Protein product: CAISERAGLAGTYEQYF.

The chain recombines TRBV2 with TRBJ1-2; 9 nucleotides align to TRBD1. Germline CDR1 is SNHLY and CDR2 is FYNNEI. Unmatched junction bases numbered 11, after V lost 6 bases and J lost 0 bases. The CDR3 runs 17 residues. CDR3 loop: CASSAGTGRGTNYGYTF. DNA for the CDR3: TGTGCCAGCAGCGCCGGGACAGGGCGTGGAACTAACTATGGCTACACCTTC.

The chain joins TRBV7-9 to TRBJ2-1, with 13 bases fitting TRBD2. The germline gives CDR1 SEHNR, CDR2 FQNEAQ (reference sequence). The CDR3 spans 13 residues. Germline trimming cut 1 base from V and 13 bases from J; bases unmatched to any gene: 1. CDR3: CASSLGTSGRQFF. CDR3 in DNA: TGTGCCAGCAGCTTAGGGACTAGCGGGAGACAGTTCTTC.